This TCR beta chain was sequenced during a study of CD8 T cells in Susac syndrome. Findings and caveats of the study: Acknowledgment was made by the study that its TCR sequencing and HLA analysis involved a relatively small number of individuals.

Germline values: CDR1 MNHEY, CDR2 SMNVEV (reference sequence). V lost 5 bases to trimming and J lost 3 bases, with 17 bases between them. The CDR3 contains 16 residues. An input of about 0.45 to 1 ug of RNA was subjected to reverse transcription using random hexamers. The CDR3 of TCR beta was amplified by immunoSEQ multiplex PCR across 54 Vbeta and 13 Jbeta. TCRdb itself ran the immunoSEQ multiplex PCR reads through MiXCR, one entry per CDR3 protein. Of under 200,000 distinct CDR3 sequences listed, roughly 95% are singletons. The T cells that were sequenced for TCR beta were CD8+ and CD4+ cells from blood. TEMRA cells were FACS-enriched and CD8+ and CD4+ T cells negatively isolated. In this sample, this clonotype turned up once. As yet, its antigen is unknown.

Material for sequencing was CD8+ T cells from PBMCs. The chain carries TRBV27 and TRBJ1-3; perhaps TRBD1 as D (5 bases). The TCR originated in a human donor with multiple sclerosis. For the CDR3, the DNA is TGTGCCAGCAGTCCATCCGGGACGTATGTTGGAAACACCATATATTTT. This codes for CASSPSGTYVGNTIYF.